The next 17 T cell receptor beta chains were all read from a single sample in a study of blood T cell repertoires in COVID-19. Sequencing used immunoSEQ multiplex PCR; TCRdb keeps in-frame clones, though not all of them. Found here are 45,000 to 60,000 clones, roughly nine tenths of them singletons; the top ten hold roughly 2.3%. Source material: peripheral blood. The receptors here all came from a human donor in a cohort sampled during active COVID-19.

The chain uses TRBV5-1 and TRBJ2-7; TRBD1 matches 11 bases. V shed 0 bases, J shed 4 bases, and the junction held 6 bases outside the gene matches. Germline CDR1 is SGHRS and CDR2 is YFSETQ. CDR3 length: 16 residues. As DNA, the CDR3 is TGCGCCAGCAGCTTGGGGACAGGGGGCGGCATATACGAGCAGTACTTC. This encodes CASSLGTGGGIYEQYF. The full variable domain, in which reference TRBV5-1 and TRBJ2-7 provide the parts outside the CDR3, is KAGVTQTPRYLIKTRGQQVTLSCSPISGHRSVSWYQQTPGQGLQFLFEYFSETQRNKGNFPGRFSGRQFSNSRSEMNVSTLELGDSALYLCASSLGTGGGIYEQYFGPGTRLTVT.

The gene calls are TRBV20-1 and TRBJ2-1; TRBD1 might be the D (6 bases). V shed 3 bases and J shed 0 bases, with 12 bases lying between them. CDR1 is DFQATT, CDR2 SNEGSKA, per germline (reference sequence). The length of the CDR3 is 15 residues. CDR3 coding DNA: TGCAGTGCTAGTGTAGGGGGTCCCTCCTACAATGAGCAGTTCTTC. This sequence encodes CSASVGGPSYNEQFF.

The chain recombines TRBV7-2 with TRBJ2-7; no definite D call. V gave up 0 bases and J gave up 6 bases, with 9 bases separating them. The CDR3 is 13 amino acids. Germline CDR1 is SGHTA and CDR2 is FQGNSA. CDR3 residues: CASSLAGQVEQYF. CDR3 sequence (DNA): TGTGCCAGCAGCTTAGCAGGTCAGGTCGAGCAGTACTTC.

V is TRBV5-4 and J is TRBJ2-3, with 9 bases aligning to TRBD2. V lost 1 base to trimming and J lost 5 bases; unmatched junction nucleotides: 11. CDR1 and CDR2 from the germline V gene are SGHNT and YYREEE (reference sequence). The CDR3 contains 17 residues. The CDR3 nucleotides are TGTGCCAGCAGCTTGAAGGCGGCGGGAGGGCCGAAAGATACGCAGTATTTT. It is translated as CASSLKAAGGPKDTQYF.

This rearrangement joins TRBV9 to TRBJ2-1; D is perhaps TRBD2 (6 bases). Deletions cut 2 bases from V and 7 bases from J, with 16 bases between. The CDR3 runs to 15 residues. CDR1 SGDLS and CDR2 YYNGEE come from the germline V gene. DNA for the CDR3: TGTGCCAGCAGCGTGGGCGGGGATGGGAGGAATGAGCAGTTCTTC. It codes for CASSVGGDGRNEQFF.

This rearrangement joins TRBV7-2 to TRBJ2-5; 12 bases fit TRBD2. Looked up from germline, CDR1 is SGHTA and CDR2 is FQGNSA. This CDR3 is 15 amino acids long. Trimming at V came to 5 bases and at J to 5 bases, leaving 6 bases not matched to a gene. The CDR3 is CASSPASGGAETQYF. For the CDR3, the DNA is TGTGCCAGCAGCCCGGCTAGCGGGGGGGCCGAGACCCAGTACTTC.

The chain joins TRBV19 to TRBJ1-3; a possible D gene is TRBD1 (5 bases). CDR1 and CDR2 (germline): LNHDA, SQIVND (reference sequence). The CDR3 length is 14 residues. Trimming left V 6 bases short and J 1 base short, with 10 bases between. The CDR3 reads CASRKGDSGNTIYF. In DNA form, the CDR3 reads TGTGCCAGTAGGAAAGGGGATTCTGGAAACACCATATATTTT. Full variable domain (remainder filled in from reference TRBV19 and TRBJ1-3): DGGITQSPKYLFRKEGQNVTLSCEQNLNHDAMYWYRQDPGQGLRLIYYSQIVNDFQKGDIAEGYSVSREKKESFPLTVTSAQKNPTAFYLCASRKGDSGNTIYFGEGSWLTVV.

The chain joins TRBV25-1 to TRBJ2-7; 7 positions match TRBD1. V lost 1 base, J lost 4 bases, and 7 bases stayed unmatched. CDR1 and CDR2 from the germline V gene are MGHDK and SYGVNS. This CDR3 spans 15 amino acids. DNA of the CDR3: TGTGCCAGCAGTGAATTTGGGGACAGTCGTTACGAGCAGTACTTC. It encodes CASSEFGDSRYEQYF.

This chain links TRBV2 with TRBJ2-7, with TRBD2 as a possible D gene (6 bases). The CDR3 consists of 12 residues. Trimming left V 4 bases short and J 3 bases short, with 7 bases between. Germline loops: CDR1 SNHLY, CDR2 FYNNEI. The CDR3 nucleotides read TGTGCCAGCAGTGCGGGGGTCTACGAGCAGTACTTC. Its translation: CASSAGVYEQYF.

The V and J genes are TRBV19 and TRBJ2-1; TRBD1 agrees at 9 bases. V was pared by 5 bases and J by 8 bases, with 13 bases of the junction left unmatched. The CDR3 is made up of 16 amino acids. Germline loops: CDR1 LNHDA, CDR2 SQIVND (reference sequence). The CDR3 DNA reads TGTGCCAGTAGTTCAGGAGGGGACAGGGCCGTATATGAGCAGTTCTTC. Amino acid sequence: CASSSGGDRAVYEQFF.

The V call is TRBV11-1, the J call TRBJ2-5; possibly TRBD1 for D (5 bases). The CDR3 is 16 amino acids. Looked up from germline, CDR1 is SGHAT and CDR2 is FQDESV (reference sequence). V dropped 2 bases and J dropped 3 bases, with 16 bases sitting between them. In DNA, the CDR3 is TGTGCCAGCAGCTTACTTGGCGAGACAGTCGAAGAGACCCAGTACTTC. Translation gives CASSLLGETVEETQYF.

The CDR3 region is CASSLGANTEAFF. For the CDR3, the DNA is TGTGCCAGTAGCCTTGGGGCGAACACTGAAGCTTTCTTT. The chain uses TRBV19 and TRBJ1-1; perhaps TRBD1 as D (5 bases). Trimming removed 6 bases at V and 1 base at J, with 9 bases between. The CDR3 runs to 13 residues. Germline CDR1 is LNHDA and CDR2 is SQIVND (reference sequence).

V and J are TRBV5-4 and TRBJ2-1; TRBD2 matches 7 bases. The germline gives CDR1 SGHNT, CDR2 YYREEE (reference sequence). Unmatched junction bases numbered 0, after V lost 3 bases and J lost 3 bases. This CDR3 comprises 13 residues. CDR3 coding DNA: TGTGCCAGCAGCTGGGGGGGCTACAATGAGCAGTTCTTC. Protein sequence: CASSWGGYNEQFF.

This chain connects TRBV2 to TRBJ2-5, with D maybe TRBD2 (7 bases). The CDR3 covers 15 residues. Germline-derived CDR1 and CDR2 are SNHLY and FYNNEI. The germline V and J ends were trimmed by 7 bases and 4 bases, with 19 bases remaining between them. The CDR3 nucleotides read TGTGCCAGCATGAGAGGATCGGGGGGCGGAGAGACCCAGTACTTC. It encodes CASMRGSGGGETQYF.

This clone was seen once. V usage is TRBV28 and J usage is TRBJ2-5, with D unclear. The V gene's germline CDR1 is MDHEN and CDR2 SYDVKM. CDR3 length equals 13 residues. Trimming cost V 5 bases and J 1 base, with 8 bases left between them. CDR3 residues: CASSPGSQETQYF. The CDR3 DNA reads TGTGCCAGCAGTCCAGGCAGCCAAGAGACCCAGTACTTC.

The V call is TRBV11-2, the J call TRBJ2-1, with 9 bases lining up with TRBD2. The germline V gene has CDR1 SGHAT and CDR2 FQNNGV. This CDR3 is built from 15 residues. J gave up 6 bases and V 3 bases, and 6 bases lay outside the gene matches. CDR3 amino acids: CASSFLAGGINEQFF. The CDR3 DNA reads as TGTGCCAGCAGCTTTCTGGCGGGGGGGATCAATGAGCAGTTCTTC.

V usage is TRBV27 and J usage is TRBJ2-3, with TRBD2 matching 7 bases. This CDR3 has 12 residues. V was pared by 2 bases and J by 9 bases, with 2 bases of the junction left unmatched. Germline lookup yields CDR1 MNHEY and CDR2 SMNVEV (reference sequence). CDR3 loop: CASSLMRGTQYF. The CDR3 bases are TGTGCCAGCAGTTTAATGCGGGGGACGCAGTATTTT.